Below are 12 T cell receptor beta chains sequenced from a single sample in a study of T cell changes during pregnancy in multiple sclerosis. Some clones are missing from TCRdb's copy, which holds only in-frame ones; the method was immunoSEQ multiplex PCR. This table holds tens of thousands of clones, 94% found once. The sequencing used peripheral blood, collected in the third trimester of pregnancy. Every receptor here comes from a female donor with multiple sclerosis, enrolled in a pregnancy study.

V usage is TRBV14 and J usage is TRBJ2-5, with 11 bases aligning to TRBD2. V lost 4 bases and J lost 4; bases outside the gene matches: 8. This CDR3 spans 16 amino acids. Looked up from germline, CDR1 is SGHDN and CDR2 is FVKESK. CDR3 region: CASSRSGGAIAETQYF. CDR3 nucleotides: TGTGCCAGCAGCCGTAGCGGGGGGGCCATCGCAGAGACCCAGTACTTC.

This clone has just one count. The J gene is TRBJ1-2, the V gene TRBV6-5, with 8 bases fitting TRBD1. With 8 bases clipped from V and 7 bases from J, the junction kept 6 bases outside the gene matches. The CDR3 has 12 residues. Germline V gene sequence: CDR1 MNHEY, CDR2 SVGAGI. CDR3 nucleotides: TGTGCCAGCGCGACAGGGGAGGCTGGCTACACCTTC. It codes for CASATGEAGYTF.

The DNA of the CDR3 is TGCGCCAGCAGCTGGTCGGACAGGGGGCTAGTTGGCACTGAAGCTTTCTTT. It translates to CASSWSDRGLVGTEAFF. The chain carries TRBV5-1 and TRBJ1-1; 11 bases align to TRBD1. The germline gives CDR1 SGHRS, CDR2 YFSETQ. J was trimmed by 4 bases and V by 3 bases; bases with no gene match: 11. The CDR3 has 17 amino acids.

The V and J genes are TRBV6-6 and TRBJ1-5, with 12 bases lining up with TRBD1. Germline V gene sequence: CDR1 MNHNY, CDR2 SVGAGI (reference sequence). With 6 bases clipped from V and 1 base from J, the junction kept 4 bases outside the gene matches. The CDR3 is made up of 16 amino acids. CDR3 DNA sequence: TGTGCCAGCAGGGGGACAGGGGGCGCAAGCAATCAGCCCCAGCATTTT. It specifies CASRGTGGASNQPQHF.

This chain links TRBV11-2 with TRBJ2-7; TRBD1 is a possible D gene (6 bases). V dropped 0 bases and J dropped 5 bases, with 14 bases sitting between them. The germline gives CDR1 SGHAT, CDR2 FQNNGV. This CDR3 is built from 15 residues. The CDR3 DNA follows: TGTGCCAGCAGCTTAGAGGGGGCCTTTCTACACGAGCAGTACTTC. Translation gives CASSLEGAFLHEQYF.

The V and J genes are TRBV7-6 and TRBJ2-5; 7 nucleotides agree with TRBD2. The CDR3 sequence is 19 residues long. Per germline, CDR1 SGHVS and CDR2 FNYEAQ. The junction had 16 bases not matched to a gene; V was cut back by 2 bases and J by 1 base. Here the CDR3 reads CASSLRGGGVFSGQETQYF. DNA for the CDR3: TGTGCCAGCAGCTTAAGAGGCGGGGGAGTCTTCTCGGGCCAAGAGACCCAGTACTTC.

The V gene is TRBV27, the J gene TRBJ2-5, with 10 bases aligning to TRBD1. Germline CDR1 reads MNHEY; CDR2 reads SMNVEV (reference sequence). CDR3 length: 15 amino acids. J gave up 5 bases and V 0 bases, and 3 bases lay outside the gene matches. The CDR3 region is CASSLSTGGGETQYF. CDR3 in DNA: TGTGCCAGCAGTTTATCGACAGGGGGCGGGGAGACCCAGTACTTC.

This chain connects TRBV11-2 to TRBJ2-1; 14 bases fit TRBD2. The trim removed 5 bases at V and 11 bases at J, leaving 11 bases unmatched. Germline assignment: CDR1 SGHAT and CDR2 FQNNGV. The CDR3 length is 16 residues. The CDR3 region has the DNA TGTGCCAGCAGCAACCCGACTAGCGGGGGGGCCGTGCAGCAGTTCTTC. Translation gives CASSNPTSGGAVQQFF.

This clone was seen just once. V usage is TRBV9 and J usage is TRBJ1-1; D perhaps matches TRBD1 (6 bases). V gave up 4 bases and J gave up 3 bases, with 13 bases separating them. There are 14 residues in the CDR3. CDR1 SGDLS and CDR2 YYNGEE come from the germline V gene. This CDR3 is CASSHTGHDTEAFF. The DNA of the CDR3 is TGTGCCAGCAGCCACACAGGGCACGACACTGAAGCTTTCTTT.

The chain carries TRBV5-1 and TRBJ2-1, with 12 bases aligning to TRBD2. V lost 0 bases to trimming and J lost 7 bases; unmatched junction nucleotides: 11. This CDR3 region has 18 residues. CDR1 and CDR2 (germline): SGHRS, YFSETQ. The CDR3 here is CASSLGFTSGGYGNEQFF. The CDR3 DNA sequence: TGCGCCAGCAGCTTGGGTTTCACTAGCGGGGGGTACGGGAATGAGCAGTTCTTC.

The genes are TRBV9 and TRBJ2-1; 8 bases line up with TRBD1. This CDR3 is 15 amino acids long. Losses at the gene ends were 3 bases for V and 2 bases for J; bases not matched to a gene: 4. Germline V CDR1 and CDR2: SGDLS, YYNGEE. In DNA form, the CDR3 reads TGTGCCAGCAGCGCGGGACAGGTTACCTACAATGAGCAGTTCTTC. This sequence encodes CASSAGQVTYNEQFF.

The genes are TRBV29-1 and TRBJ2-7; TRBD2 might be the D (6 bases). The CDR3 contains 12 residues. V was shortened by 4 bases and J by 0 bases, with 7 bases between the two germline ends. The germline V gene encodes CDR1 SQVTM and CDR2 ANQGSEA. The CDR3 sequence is CSVAGSSYEQYF. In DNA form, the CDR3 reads TGCAGCGTTGCCGGGAGCTCCTACGAGCAGTACTTC.